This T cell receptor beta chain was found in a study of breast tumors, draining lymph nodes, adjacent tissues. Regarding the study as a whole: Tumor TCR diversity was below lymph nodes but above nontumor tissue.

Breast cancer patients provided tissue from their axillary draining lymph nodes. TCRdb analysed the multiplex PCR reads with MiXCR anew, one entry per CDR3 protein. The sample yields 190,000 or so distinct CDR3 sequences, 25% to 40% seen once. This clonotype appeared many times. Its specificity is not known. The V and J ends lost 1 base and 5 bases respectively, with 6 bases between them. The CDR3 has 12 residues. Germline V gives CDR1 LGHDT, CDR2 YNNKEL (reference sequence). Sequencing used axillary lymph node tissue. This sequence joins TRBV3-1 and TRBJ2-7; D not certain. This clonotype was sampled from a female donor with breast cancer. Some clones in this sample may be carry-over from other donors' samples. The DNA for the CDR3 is TGTGCCAGCAGCCAAGTGCAGAACGAGCAGTACTTC. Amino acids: CASSQVQNEQYF.